These T cell receptor beta chains were read from a single sample in a study of graft-versus-host responses after intestinal transplantation. Assay used: immunoSEQ multiplex PCR; TCRdb lists only in-frame clones, some missing. The sample lists some 5,000 clones; around 76% were seen once. The sample was ileum tissue, taken approximately 33 weeks after intestinal transplant. The source of these receptors is a human patient who received an intestinal transplant, so some T cells may come from the graft donor. CDR3s include the opening cysteine and the closing phenylalanine or tryptophan. D genes are given only for firm matches. Size values are once, few and many counts, or a class for expanded clones, and some rows have none.

size: -; length: 16; J: TRBJ2-3; D: TRBD2; V: TRBV19; CDR3: CASSQTGTSGADTQYF; DNA: TGTGCCAGTAGTCAAACCGGGACTAGCGGGGCGGATACGCAGTATTTT
size: -; length: 17; J: TRBJ1-3; D: TRBD1; V: TRBV10-3; CDR3: CAISGATGTPSGNTIYF; DNA: TGTGCCATCAGTGGGGCGACAGGGACCCCCTCTGGAAACACCATATATTTT
size: -; length: 14; J: TRBJ2-7; D: TRBD2; V: TRBV11-3; CDR3: CASSHWDYPNEQYF; DNA: TGTGCCAGCAGCCACTGGGACTATCCCAACGAGCAGTACTTC
size: -; length: 13; J: TRBJ1-1; D: -; V: TRBV6-1; CDR3: CASSEGAHTEAFF; DNA: TGTGCCAGCAGTGAGGGGGCGCACACTGAAGCCTTCTTT
size: -; length: 14; J: TRBJ1-1; D: -; V: TRBV6-1; CDR3: CASSEFDGGTEAFF; DNA: TGTGCCAGCAGTGAATTCGACGGTGGCACTGAAGCTTTCTTT
size: -; length: 15; J: TRBJ2-5; D: TRBD2; V: TRBV10-3; CDR3: CAISESRGGGETQYF; DNA: TGTGCCATCAGTGAGTCTCGGGGGGGCGGAGAGACCCAGTACTTC
size: -; length: 12; J: TRBJ2-5; D: -; V: TRBV7-2; CDR3: CASSLAPGTQYF; DNA: TGTGCCAGCAGCTTAGCCCCCGGGACCCAGTACTTC
size: -; length: 15; J: TRBJ1-5; D: TRBD1; V: TRBV6-6; CDR3: CASSLGQGGNQPQHF; DNA: TGTGCCAGCAGTTTAGGACAGGGCGGCAATCAGCCCCAGCATTTT
size: -; length: 17; J: TRBJ2-5; D: TRBD2; V: TRBV7-3; CDR3: CASSLTGRGGRQETQYF; DNA: TGTGCCAGCAGCTTAACGGGCCGGGGGGGCCGGCAAGAGACCCAGTACTTC
size: once; length: 15; J: TRBJ2-7; D: TRBD1; V: TRBV28; CDR3: CASSFGGQGPYEQYF; DNA: TGTGCCAGCAGTTTTGGCGGACAGGGACCCTACGAGCAGTACTTC
size: -; length: 16; J: TRBJ2-7; D: TRBD2; V: TRBV7-6; CDR3: CASSSWASGGPGEQYF; DNA: TGTGCCAGCAGCTCTTGGGCCAGCGGGGGGCCCGGCGAGCAGTACTTC
size: -; length: 16; J: TRBJ1-5; D: TRBD1; V: TRBV16; CDR3: CASSQFAGGLNQPQHF; DNA: TGTGCCAGCAGCCAATTCGCAGGGGGACTCAATCAGCCCCAGCATTTT
size: -; length: 14; J: TRBJ2-2; D: -; V: TRBV9; CDR3: CASSSRSYTGELFF; DNA: TGTGCCAGCAGCTCTAGGTCCTACACCGGGGAGCTGTTTTTT
size: few; length: 13; J: TRBJ2-7; D: -; V: TRBV7-9; CDR3: CASSESRFYEQYF; DNA: TGTGCCAGCAGCGAGTCCAGGTTCTACGAGCAGTACTTC
size: -; length: 14; J: TRBJ1-1; D: TRBD1; V: TRBV5-8; CDR3: CASRKTGGGTEAFF; DNA: TGTGCCAGCAGGAAGACAGGGGGCGGCACTGAAGCTTTCTTT
size: -; length: 11; J: TRBJ2-5; D: -; V: TRBV5-1; CDR3: CASSLEETQYF; DNA: TGCGCCAGCAGCTTGGAGGAGACCCAGTACTTC
size: -; length: 16; J: TRBJ1-2; D: -; V: TRBV5-4; CDR3: CASSSGLVGVGYGYTF; DNA: TGTGCCAGCAGTTCGGGGCTCGTGGGTGTAGGCTATGGCTACACCTTC
size: -; length: 15; J: TRBJ2-7; D: TRBD1; V: TRBV2; CDR3: CASSFDRGSSYEQYF; DNA: TGTGCCAGCAGCTTTGACAGGGGTAGCTCCTACGAGCAGTACTTC
size: few; length: 12; J: TRBJ2-3; D: -; V: TRBV28; CDR3: CASSFTADTQYF; DNA: TGTGCCAGCAGTTTTACCGCAGATACGCAGTATTTT
size: -; length: 12; J: TRBJ2-1; D: -; V: TRBV27; CDR3: CASRGAYNEQFF; DNA: TGTGCCAGCCGGGGGGCGTACAATGAGCAGTTCTTC
size: -; length: 15; J: TRBJ2-7; D: -; V: TRBV6-9; CDR3: CASSFGDQGVYEQYF; DNA: TGTGCCAGCAGTTTCGGCGACCAAGGGGTCTACGAGCAGTACTTC
size: -; length: 13; J: TRBJ2-5; D: -; V: TRBV2; CDR3: CASRRPGWETQYF; DNA: TGTGCCAGCAGAAGACCGGGGTGGGAGACCCAGTACTTC
size: -; length: 12; J: TRBJ2-2; D: -; V: TRBV6-5; CDR3: CASSSPQLGLFF; DNA: TGTGCCAGCAGTTCCCCCCAGCTGGGTTTGTTTTTT
size: -; length: 20; J: TRBJ2-2; D: -; V: TRBV28; CDR3: CASSLEGVAGAKRRTGELFF; DNA: TGTGCCAGCAGTTTAGAGGGGGTGGCGGGGGCCAAAAGGAGGACCGGGGAGCTGTTTTTT
size: -; length: 15; J: TRBJ2-2; D: -; V: TRBV7-2; CDR3: CASSPRLVNTGELFF; DNA: TGTGCCAGCAGCCCAAGACTAGTGAACACCGGGGAGCTGTTTTTT
size: once; length: 13; J: TRBJ2-1; D: -; V: TRBV6-9; CDR3: CASSFGRASEQFF; DNA: TGTGCCAGTTCCTTCGGCAGGGCCAGTGAGCAGTTCTTC
size: -; length: 14; J: TRBJ1-2; D: TRBD1; V: TRBV19; CDR3: CASTPDRGGGGYTF; DNA: TGTGCCAGTACCCCCGACAGGGGTGGAGGAGGCTACACCTTC
size: -; length: 15; J: TRBJ1-5; D: TRBD1; V: TRBV5-4; CDR3: CASSIEDRARQPQHF; DNA: TGTGCCAGCAGCATAGAGGACAGGGCGCGTCAGCCCCAGCATTTT
size: -; length: 14; J: TRBJ1-1; D: -; V: TRBV11-2; CDR3: CASSHQNRGTEAFF; DNA: TGTGCCAGCAGCCACCAAAACCGGGGAACTGAAGCTTTCTTT
size: -; length: 14; J: TRBJ1-2; D: TRBD1; V: TRBV6-1; CDR3: CASSAGGAGYGYTF; DNA: TGTGCCAGCAGTGCAGGGGGCGCGGGCTATGGCTACACCTTC
size: -; length: 13; J: TRBJ2-7; D: -; V: TRBV6-6; CDR3: CATVTGSYYEQYF; DNA: TGTGCCACGGTAACGGGATCCTATTACGAGCAGTACTTC
size: -; length: 12; J: TRBJ2-3; D: -; V: TRBV15; CDR3: CATSRESDTQYF; DNA: TGTGCCACCAGCAGAGAATCGGATACGCAGTATTTT
size: -; length: 16; J: TRBJ2-2; D: TRBD1; V: TRBV29-1; CDR3: CSVGLRTGGGTGELFF; DNA: TGCAGCGTTGGGTTGCGGACAGGGGGGGGCACCGGGGAGCTGTTTTTT
size: once; length: 15; J: TRBJ1-3; D: TRBD1; V: TRBV6-5; CDR3: CASSWTGGSGNTIYF; DNA: TGTGCCAGCAGTTGGACAGGAGGCTCTGGAAACACCATATATTTT
size: -; length: 15; J: TRBJ2-3; D: TRBD2; V: TRBV15; CDR3: CATSRERGGTDTQYF; DNA: TGTGCCACCAGCAGAGAGCGGGGGGGCACAGATACGCAGTATTTT
size: -; length: 15; J: TRBJ2-3; D: -; V: TRBV9; CDR3: CASTPSRVSTDTQYF; DNA: TGTGCCAGCACTCCGAGTAGGGTTAGCACAGATACGCAGTATTTT
size: once; length: 16; J: TRBJ2-3; D: -; V: TRBV5-1; CDR3: CASSQNPLGGPDTQYF; DNA: TGCGCCAGCAGCCAAAACCCCCTTGGGGGGCCAGATACGCAGTATTTT
size: -; length: 16; J: TRBJ2-1; D: TRBD1; V: TRBV4-2; CDR3: CASSQDSGTAYNEQFF; DNA: TGTGCCAGCAGCCAAGACTCCGGGACAGCGTACAATGAGCAGTTCTTC
size: -; length: 16; J: TRBJ2-7; D: -; V: TRBV4-1; CDR3: CASSQVKTIPDYEQYF; DNA: TGCGCCAGCAGCCAAGTAAAAACCATACCAGACTACGAGCAGTACTTC
size: -; length: 15; J: TRBJ1-5; D: TRBD1; V: TRBV7-8; CDR3: CASSLDRGVNQPQHF; DNA: TGTGCCAGCAGCCTGGACAGGGGCGTTAATCAGCCCCAGCATTTT
size: -; length: 15; J: TRBJ1-5; D: TRBD1; V: TRBV11-2; CDR3: CASSLEGGSNQPQHF; DNA: TGTGCCAGCAGCTTAGAAGGGGGCAGCAATCAGCCCCAGCATTTT
size: -; length: 13; J: TRBJ2-7; D: -; V: TRBV6-1; CDR3: CAGSRERLLEQYF; DNA: TGTGCCGGGTCCAGGGAACGACTCTTAGAGCAGTACTTC